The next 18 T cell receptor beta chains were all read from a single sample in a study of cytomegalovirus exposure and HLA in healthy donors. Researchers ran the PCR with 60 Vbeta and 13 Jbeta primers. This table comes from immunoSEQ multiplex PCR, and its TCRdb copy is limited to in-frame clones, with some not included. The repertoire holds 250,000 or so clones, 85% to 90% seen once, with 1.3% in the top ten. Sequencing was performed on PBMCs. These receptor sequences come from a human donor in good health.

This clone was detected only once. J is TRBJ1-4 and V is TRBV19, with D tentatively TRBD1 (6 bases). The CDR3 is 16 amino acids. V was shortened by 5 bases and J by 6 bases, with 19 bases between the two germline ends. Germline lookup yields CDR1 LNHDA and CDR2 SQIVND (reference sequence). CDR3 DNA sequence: TGTGCCAGTAGTCCCTATCGACAGGTTGGAGATGAAAAACTGTTTTTT. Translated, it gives CASSPYRQVGDEKLFF.

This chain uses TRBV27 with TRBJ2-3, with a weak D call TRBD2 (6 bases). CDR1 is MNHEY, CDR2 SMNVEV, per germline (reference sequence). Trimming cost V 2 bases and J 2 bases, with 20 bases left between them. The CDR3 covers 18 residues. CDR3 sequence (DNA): TGTGCCAGCAGTTTAAGGCCTAGCGCCCGACTAAACACAGATACGCAGTATTTT. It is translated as CASSLRPSARLNTDTQYF.

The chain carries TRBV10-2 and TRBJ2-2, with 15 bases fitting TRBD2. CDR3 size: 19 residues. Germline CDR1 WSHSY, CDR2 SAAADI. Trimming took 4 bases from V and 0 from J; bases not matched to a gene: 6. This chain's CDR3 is CASSGTSGRALSNTGELFF. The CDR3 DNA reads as TGCGCCAGCAGTGGGACTAGCGGGAGGGCCCTATCGAACACCGGGGAGCTGTTTTTT.

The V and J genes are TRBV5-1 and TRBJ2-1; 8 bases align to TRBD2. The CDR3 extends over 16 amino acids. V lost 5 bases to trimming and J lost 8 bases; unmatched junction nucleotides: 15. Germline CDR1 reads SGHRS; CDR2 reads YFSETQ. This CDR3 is CASRQTGTSSPHEQFF. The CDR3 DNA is TGCGCCAGCAGGCAAACCGGGACTAGTTCCCCCCATGAGCAGTTCTTC.

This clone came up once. The CDR3 here is CASSLEGRGQVGELFF. The CDR3 DNA reads as TGCGCCAGCAGCTTGGAGGGCAGGGGGCAAGTCGGGGAGCTGTTTTTT. The V and J genes are TRBV5-1 and TRBJ2-2; 8 bases are a match to TRBD1. Germline loops: CDR1 SGHRS, CDR2 YFSETQ. With V trimmed by 0 bases and J by 7 bases, 8 bases remained unmatched. CDR3 length: 16 amino acids.

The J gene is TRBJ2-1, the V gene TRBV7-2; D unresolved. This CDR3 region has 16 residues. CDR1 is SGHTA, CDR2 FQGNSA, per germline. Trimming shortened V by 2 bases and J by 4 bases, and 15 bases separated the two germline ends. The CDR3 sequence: CASSLNSPAQYNEQFF. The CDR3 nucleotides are TGTGCCAGCAGCTTAAATTCCCCCGCTCAGTACAATGAGCAGTTCTTC.

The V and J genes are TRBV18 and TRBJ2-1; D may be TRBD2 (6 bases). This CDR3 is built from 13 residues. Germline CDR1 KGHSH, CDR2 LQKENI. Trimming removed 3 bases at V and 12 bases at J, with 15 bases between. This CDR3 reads CASSPEGSGWQFF. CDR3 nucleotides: TGTGCCAGCTCACCCGAGGGAAGCGGGTGGCAGTTCTTC.

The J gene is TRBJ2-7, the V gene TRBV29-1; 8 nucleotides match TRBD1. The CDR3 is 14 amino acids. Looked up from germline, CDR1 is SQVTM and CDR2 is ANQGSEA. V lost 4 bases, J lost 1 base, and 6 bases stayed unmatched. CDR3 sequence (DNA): TGCAGCGTTGCTCTCGGACAGGGATCCTACGAGCAGTACTTC. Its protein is CSVALGQGSYEQYF.

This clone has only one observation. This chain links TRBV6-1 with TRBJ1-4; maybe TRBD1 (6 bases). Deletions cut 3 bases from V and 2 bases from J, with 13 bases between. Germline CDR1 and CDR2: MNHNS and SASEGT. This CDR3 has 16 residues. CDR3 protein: CASSEGAPRTNEKLFF. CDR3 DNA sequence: TGTGCCAGCAGTGAGGGGGCCCCACGGACTAATGAAAAACTGTTTTTT.

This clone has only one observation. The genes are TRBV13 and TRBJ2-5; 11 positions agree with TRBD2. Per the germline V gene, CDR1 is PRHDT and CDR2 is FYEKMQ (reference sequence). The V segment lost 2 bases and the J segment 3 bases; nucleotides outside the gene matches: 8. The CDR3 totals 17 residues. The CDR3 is CASSLPLLAGGEETQYF. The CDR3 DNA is TGTGCCAGCAGCTTACCCCTCCTAGCGGGAGGCGAAGAGACCCAGTACTTC.

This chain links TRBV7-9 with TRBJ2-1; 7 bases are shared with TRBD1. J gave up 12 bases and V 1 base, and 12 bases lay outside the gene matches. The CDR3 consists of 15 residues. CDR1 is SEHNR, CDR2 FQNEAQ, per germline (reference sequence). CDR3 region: CASSLVSSGTARQFF. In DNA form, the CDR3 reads TGTGCCAGCAGCTTAGTTTCTAGTGGGACAGCGAGGCAGTTCTTC.

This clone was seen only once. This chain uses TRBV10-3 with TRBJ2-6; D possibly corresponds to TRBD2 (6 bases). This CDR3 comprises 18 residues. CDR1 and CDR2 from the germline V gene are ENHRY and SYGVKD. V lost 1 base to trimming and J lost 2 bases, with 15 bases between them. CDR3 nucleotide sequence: TGTGCCATCAGTGAGTGGGGGGTAGGGAAGGCTGGGGCCAACGTCCTGACTTTC. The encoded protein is CAISEWGVGKAGANVLTF.

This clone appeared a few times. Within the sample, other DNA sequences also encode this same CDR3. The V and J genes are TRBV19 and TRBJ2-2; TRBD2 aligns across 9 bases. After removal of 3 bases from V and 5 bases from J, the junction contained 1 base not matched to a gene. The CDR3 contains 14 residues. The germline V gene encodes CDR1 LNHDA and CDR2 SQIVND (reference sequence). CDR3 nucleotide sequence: TGTGCCAGTAGTATCAGCGGGAGGACCGGGGAGCTGTTTTTT. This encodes CASSISGRTGELFF. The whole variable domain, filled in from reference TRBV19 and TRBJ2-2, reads DGGITQSPKYLFRKEGQNVTLSCEQNLNHDAMYWYRQDPGQGLRLIYYSQIVNDFQKGDIAEGYSVSREKKESFPLTVTSAQKNPTAFYLCASSISGRTGELFFGEGSRLTVL.

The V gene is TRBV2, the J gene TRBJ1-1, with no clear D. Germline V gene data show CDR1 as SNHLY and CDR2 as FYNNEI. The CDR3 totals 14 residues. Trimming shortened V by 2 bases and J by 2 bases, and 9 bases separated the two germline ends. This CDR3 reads CASSERQVNTEAFF. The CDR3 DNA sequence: TGTGCCAGCAGTGAAAGGCAGGTCAACACTGAAGCTTTCTTT.

CDR3: CASSLASGTDTQYF. The CDR3 DNA reads TGCGCCAGCAGCTTGGCTTCGGGCACAGATACGCAGTATTTT. The rearrangement uses TRBV5-1 and TRBJ2-3; no clear D. V lost 0 bases to trimming and J lost 1 base, with 6 bases between them. CDR1 is SGHRS, CDR2 YFSETQ, per germline. The length of the CDR3 is 14 residues.

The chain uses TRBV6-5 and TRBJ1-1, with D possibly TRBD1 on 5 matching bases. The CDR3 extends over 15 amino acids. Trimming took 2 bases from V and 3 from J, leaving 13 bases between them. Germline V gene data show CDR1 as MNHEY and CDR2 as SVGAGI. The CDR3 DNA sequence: TGTGCCAGCAGTTACAGTGGGGGGAAATACACTGAAGCTTTCTTT. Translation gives CASSYSGGKYTEAFF.

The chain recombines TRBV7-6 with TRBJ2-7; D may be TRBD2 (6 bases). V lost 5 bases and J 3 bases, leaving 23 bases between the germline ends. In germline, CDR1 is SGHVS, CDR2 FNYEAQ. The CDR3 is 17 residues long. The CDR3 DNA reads TGTGCCAGCAGCGTTGGGCGGGGAGCAACTATCAGCTACGAGCAGTACTTC. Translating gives CASSVGRGATISYEQYF.

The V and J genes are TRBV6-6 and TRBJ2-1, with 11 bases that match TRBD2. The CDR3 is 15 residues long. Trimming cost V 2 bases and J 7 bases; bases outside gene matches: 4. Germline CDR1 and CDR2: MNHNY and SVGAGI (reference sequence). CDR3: CASSYIAGGVNEQFF. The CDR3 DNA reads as TGTGCCAGCAGTTACATAGCGGGAGGGGTTAATGAGCAGTTCTTC.